This T cell receptor (beta chain) was identified during a study of CD8 T cells in ankylosing spondylitis (dated 2017 in TCRdb). General notes on the study: T cell receptor beta repertoires were profiled in healthy donors and ankylosing spondylitis patients so that disease-linked TCR variants could be found. The full study cohort comprised 20 to 30 ankylosing spondylitis patients and approximately 100 healthy donors. Samples of peripheral blood were taken, and for ankylosing spondylitis patients, synovial fluid was collected as well. What the research found in general, with its limitations: Significant enrichment of the disease-linked clones was reported in matched synovial fluid samples from ankylosing spondylitis patients. The disease-linked clones had a CD8+ phenotype and were found at relatively low frequencies in peripheral blood. Some TCR beta motif variants had previously been reported in synovial fluid and blood of reactive arthritis patients, which suggested common disease-initiation mechanisms. Blood from ankylosing spondylitis patients appeared to be characterized by a TCR beta motif made up of under ten highly homologous amino acid variants.

This clonotype was detected ten times or more. There is no known antigen for this receptor. There are no base qualities to consult, and no much larger clone falls within one base. This sample was sequenced with an Illumina HiSeq 2500. TCR beta libraries were prepared by quantitative 5'-RACE with molecular barcodes. From the authors' description of their analysis: A new computational method based on a probabilistic model of VDJ rearrangement was used to identify disease-linked TCR variants. TCRdb reprocessing: public reads trimmed at Q25 with fastp, clones called with MiXCR, in-frame beta chains kept. Rows matching on CDR3 protein sequence are summarized as one entry with the most common DNA and genes. For this entry, the V and J calls and clone size follow TCRdb and not the study's own pipeline. Recorded for this sample are more than 150,000 distinct CDR3 sequences; about 20% of them occurred a single time. The ten largest clonotypes hold around 4.1% of the sample.

V is clipped by 5 bases and J by 0 bases, and the sequence between their germline boundaries is 12 bases long. Measured from the cysteine to the phenylalanine, the CDR3 is 15 residues long. CDR3 DNA is the only sequence kept; it has 45 bases, read in frame from the first base. CDR1 and CDR2 (ENHRY, SYGVKD) derive from the germline V gene. This TCR derives from a male donor under 30 with ankylosing spondylitis or in good health (not recorded which). Donor details come from another sample of the same person, matched by shared clones. The specimen was blood, either unsorted or a sorted T cell fraction (not recorded which). The chain was built from TRBV10-3 and TRBJ2-3, with TRBD1 as a weak D call on 5 bases. CDR3 loop: CAISFDRSSTDTQYF. The DNA sequence follows: TGTGCCATCAGTTTCGACAGATCTAGCACAGATACGCAGTATTTT.